This TCR beta chain was captured by sequencing in a study of OX40 agonist ivuxolimab in advanced cancers. About the research overall: Treatment of patients was with ivuxolimab, an agonistic anti-OX40 (CD134) antibody.

Sequencing was performed with immunoSEQ multiplex PCR; in TCRdb, only in-frame clones are kept and a portion is missing. Found here are about 73,000 clones, 80% to 90% of them singletons; the top ten hold roughly 0.56%. Germline CDR1 and CDR2: SEHNR and FQNEAQ (reference sequence). The CDR3 is 15 amino acids. V gave up 4 bases and J gave up 1 base, with 13 bases separating them. The V call is TRBV7-9, the J call TRBJ1-2, with a weak D call TRBD1 (6 bases). The TCR comes from an adult with an advanced solid tumor such as melanoma, head and neck, liver or kidney cancer. The sample here was CD4+ or CD8+ T cells sorted from blood, taken in a trial of the OX40 agonist ivuxolimab. CDR3 region: CASSSDRLLNYGYTF. The CDR3 nucleotides read TGTGCCAGCAGCTCTGACAGGCTCCTTAACTATGGCTACACCTTC.